This entry features one TCR beta chain sequence. Its specificity is unknown. The CDR3 sequence is 14 residues long. Germline CDR1 is LGHNA and CDR2 is YNFKEQ. Trimming stripped 4 bases from V and 5 bases from J, with 14 bases between. This sample is part of a study of persistence of HIV-infected CD4 T cells. Study-level information: A median of about 8 years of suppressive ART preceded sampling. Study-wide results and limits: Rare CMV-responding cells carrying HIV-1 proviruses were not analyzed separately for TCR.

Overlapping HIV-1 Gag 15-mer peptides at 0.95 to 1 ug per peptide per mL were used. Sorting selected CD4+ T cells upregulating both CD40 ligand and CD69. Sequencing used immunoSEQ version 4 in survey mode. Produced via immunoSEQ multiplex PCR; TCRdb's table is partial and in-frame only. The repertoire holds around 32,000 clones, with roughly 70% as singletons. The sample consisted of CD4+ T cells sorted from PBMCs after roughly 18-hour stimulation, taken from a patient who received antiretroviral therapy. The TCR sequence derives from an adult man with HIV who was CMV-seropositive. The chain joins TRBV4-2 to TRBJ1-2, with D possibly TRBD1 on 5 matching bases. The CDR3 sequence is CASSRGMNEYGYTF. DNA for the CDR3: TGTGCCAGCAGCCGGGGGATGAACGAGTATGGCTACACCTTC.